This TCR beta chain stems from a study of shared clonotypes between healthy human individuals. The method was immunoSEQ multiplex PCR; TCRdb's version includes in-frame clones alone and lacks a portion of them. The sample consists of about 560,000 clones, around 76% of them appearing once. Extraction of genomic DNA in unsorted samples used 100 million or so PBMCs. Specimen: PBMCs. The origin of this receptor is a woman in her thirties or forties in good health. Some clones in this sample may be carry-over from other donors' samples.

The CDR3 region is CSVGDWNTGELFF. The CDR3 nucleotides read TGCAGCGTTGGTGACTGGAACACCGGGGAGCTGTTTTTT. J is TRBJ2-2 and V is TRBV29-1; no definite D call. The V end lost 4 bases, the J end lost 1 base, and 7 bases lay between the germline ends. CDR1 is SQVTM, CDR2 ANQGSEA, per germline. The CDR3 sequence is 13 residues long.